The rows below give T cell receptor beta chains drawn from one sample of a study of cytomegalovirus exposure and HLA in healthy donors. Sequencing used immunoSEQ multiplex PCR; TCRdb keeps in-frame clones, though not all of them. The sample has roughly 120,000 clones; over 75% are singletons. Material for sequencing was PBMCs. All receptors come from a woman aged 18-29 years in good health and CMV-seronegative. CDR3s include the opening cysteine and the closing phenylalanine or tryptophan. D genes are given only for firm matches. The size field is filled for only some rows; it gives once, few, many or a size class.

TRBV7-8	.	TRBJ2-1	17	TRBD2	TGTGCCAGCAGCCGGGCCGGGACTAGCGGCACCTACAATGAGCAGTTCTTC	CASSRAGTSGTYNEQFF
TRBV7-6	.	TRBJ2-1	16	TRBD1	TGTGCCAGCAGCCCCGGCTCGGGACAGCCGATTAGTGAGCAGTTCTTC	CASSPGSGQPISEQFF
TRBV7-9	.	TRBJ2-7	17	TRBD2	TGTGCCAGCAGCCCCCAAAGACTAGCGGGATCTGTCTACGAGCAGTACTTC	CASSPQRLAGSVYEQYF
TRBV7-8	.	TRBJ1-3	13	.	TGTGCCAGCAGCTTACGAGGTGGCAACACCATATATTTT	CASSLRGGNTIYF
TRBV29-1	.	TRBJ1-5	13	.	TGCAGCGTTGAGGAAGGGGGGGGTCAGCCCCAGCATTTT	CSVEEGGGQPQHF
TRBV11-2	.	TRBJ1-1	16	.	TGTGCCAGCAGCCAAGTGGCCCAGGGTCTCGGCACTGAAGCTTTCTTT	CASSQVAQGLGTEAFF
TRBV5-6	.	TRBJ1-2	14	TRBD1	TGTGCCAGCAGCTCCGGGACAGGTTATTATGGCTACACCTTC	CASSSGTGYYGYTF
TRBV6-4	.	TRBJ2-1	15	TRBD1	TGTGCCAGCAGTGAAATTGGACAGGGGGGCAATGAGCAGTTCTTC	CASSEIGQGGNEQFF
TRBV5-1	few	TRBJ2-7	14	TRBD1	TGCGCCAGCAGCTTGCAGACAGGGAGAGAGGAGCAGTACTTC	CASSLQTGREEQYF
TRBV10-3	once	TRBJ1-1	13	.	TGTGCCATCAGTGACCTGGACAGCCGGCAAACCCGTTTT	CAISDLDSRQTRF
TRBV6-6	once	TRBJ2-7	16	.	TGTGCCAGCAGTTACTTCAGGGGAGGGTCCATCTACGAGCAGTACTTC	CASSYFRGGSIYEQYF
TRBV19	.	TRBJ1-1	14	.	TGTGCCAGTAGTATAGGTTCGAGGAACACTGAAGCTTTCTTT	CASSIGSRNTEAFF
TRBV30	.	TRBJ2-3	11	.	TGTGCCTGGAGTGTAGTCGGTACGCAGTATTTT	CAWSVVGTQYF
TRBV7-2	.	TRBJ1-2	16	TRBD1	TGTGCCAGCAGCTTAGATTCGAGACAGGGGGTTGACGGCTACACCTTC	CASSLDSRQGVDGYTF
TRBV7-9	.	TRBJ1-1	16	.	TGTGCCAGCAGCTTGCGTCAGGGTTTGGAGAACACTGAAGCTTTCTTT	CASSLRQGLENTEAFF
TRBV21-1	.	TRBJ1-6	19	.	TGTGCCAGCAGCAAATTGGGACAGGGGGCCCGGCAGTGTAATTCACCCCTCCACTTT	CASSKLGQGARQCNSPLHF
TRBV6-5	.	TRBJ1-1	15	.	TGTGCCAGCTCTAGGAGGCTAACAACGAACACTGAAGCTTTCTTT	CASSRRLTTNTEAFF
TRBV5-4	.	TRBJ2-2	13	TRBD2	TGTGCCAGCGGTTGGGGGGGGACCGGGGAGCTGTTTTTT	CASGWGGTGELFF
TRBV29-1	.	TRBJ2-7	12	.	TGCAGCGCCTTAGCCGCCTCCTACGAGCAGTACTTC	CSALAASYEQYF
TRBV5-3	.	TRBJ2-7	17	TRBD1	TGTGCCAGAAGCCGGTTTCCTAGGACAGGCGGTTCCTACGAGCAGTACTTC	CARSRFPRTGGSYEQYF
TRBV2	.	TRBJ2-7	13	.	TGTGCCAGCAGTGAAACAGCCTCCTACGAGCAGTACTTC	CASSETASYEQYF
TRBV5-1	.	TRBJ2-7	14	TRBD1	TGCGCCAGCAGCCCGACAGGGACCCCCCACGAGCAGTACTTC	CASSPTGTPHEQYF
TRBV27	.	TRBJ2-7	14	TRBD1	TGTGCCAGCACTCTCGACAGGGATTCCTACGAGCAGTACTTC	CASTLDRDSYEQYF
TRBV7-2	.	TRBJ1-1	13	.	TGTGCCAGCAGCTTAGGAGGAGGTCAGAAAGCTTTCTTT	CASSLGGGQKAFF
TRBV7-2	.	TRBJ2-3	15	TRBD2	TGTGCCAGCAGCCCAGGACTAGGCCGCGCAGATACGCAGTATTTT	CASSPGLGRADTQYF
TRBV10-1	.	TRBJ2-1	16	TRBD2	TGCGCCAGCAGTGGAACTAGCGGGAGCCGGTGGAATGAGCAGTTCTTC	CASSGTSGSRWNEQFF
TRBV10-3	.	TRBJ1-1	13	TRBD1	TGTGCCATCCAAGGGACAGGGACGCCCGAAGCTTTCTTT	CAIQGTGTPEAFF
TRBV27	.	TRBJ1-1	13	.	TGTGCCAGCAGTTTACGGGGGGTCCTAGAAGCTTTCTTT	CASSLRGVLEAFF
TRBV7-9	.	TRBJ2-1	16	TRBD2	TGTTCCAGCAGTTTTCCCGGACTAGCCCCCTACAATGAGCAGTTCTTC	CSSSFPGLAPYNEQFF